This T cell receptor beta chain was observed in a study of T cells after posttransplantation cyclophosphamide. This CDR3 has 15 amino acids. The V gene's germline CDR1 is MNHEY and CDR2 SVGAGI. J gave up 5 bases and V 6 bases, and 8 bases lay outside the gene matches. Cyclophosphamide on days +3 and +4 followed busulfan-fludarabine conditioning and a marrow graft. Sequenced by immunoSEQ multiplex PCR; TCRdb stores in-frame clones only, minus some. This repertoire holds about 10,000 clones, and none appear only once. Study results and caveats: Recipient CMV seropositivity and CMV reactivation strongly tracked TRB clonality.

This clone occurred many times. Its antigen remains unidentified. V gene TRBV6-5 combines with J gene TRBJ2-3; 10 bases are shared with TRBD2. This TCR came from a female patient aged 40 to 55 who received an allogeneic stem cell transplant from a related donor, was CMV-positive, and had no GVHD. The T cells may partly be graft donor cells. The sample consisted of PBMCs, taken after allogeneic stem cell transplant with posttransplant cyclophosphamide. CDR3: CASRETSGARDTQYF. Here the CDR3 DNA reads TGTGCCAGCAGGGAAACTAGCGGGGCAAGAGATACGCAGTATTTT.